A selection of T cell receptor beta chains follows, all from one sample in a study of blood T cell repertoires in COVID-19. Measured with immunoSEQ multiplex PCR; TCRdb has only the in-frame clones, and not every one. The sample consists of tens of thousands of clones, 65% to 90% of them appearing once. Sequencing was performed on peripheral blood. The receptors stem from a human donor in a cohort sampled during active COVID-19. The CDR3 runs from the conserved cysteine through the conserved F or W. D genes are given only for firm matches. For some rows the clone size is stated as once, few or many, or as a class when expanded; others skip it.

>TRBJ2-7|TRBV7-2|-|-
TGTGCCAGCAGCTTAGACCCGGGAGTAAATAGAGAGCAGTACTTC
CASSLDPGVNREQYF
>TRBJ2-1|TRBV6-2/TRBV6-3|-|-
TGTGCCAGCAGTTTGGACAGTCACAATGAGCAGTTCTTC
CASSLDSHNEQFF
>TRBJ1-4|TRBV3-1/TRBV3-2|-|-
TGTGCCAGCAGCCAAGCGGAAGAGGCCGAAAAACTGTTTTTT
CASSQAEEAEKLFF
>TRBJ2-2|TRBV4-3|-|TRBD2
TGCGCCAGCAGCGAGAGTCCGGGACTAGCGGGGTCCGGGGAGCTGTTTTTT
CASSESPGLAGSGELFF
>TRBJ2-5|TRBV2|-|-
TGTGCCAGCAGTGAAGGACAGCCAGGTCGGGAGACCCAGTACTTC
CASSEGQPGRETQYF
>TRBJ1-5|TRBV19|-|TRBD1
TGTGCCAGTAGTATAGGAGAACAGGGGAATCAGCCCCAGCATTTT
CASSIGEQGNQPQHF
>TRBJ2-7|TRBV28|-|TRBD1
TGTGCCAGCAGCCTAGGACAGGGGGTCGAGCAGTACTTC
CASSLGQGVEQYF
>TRBJ2-6|TRBV11-3|-|-
TGTGCCAGCAGCCCCGGTGGCCAGGCTGGGGCCAACGTCCTGACTTTC
CASSPGGQAGANVLTF
>TRBJ2-2|TRBV27|-|-
TGTGCCAGCAGTTTGCACGTGGGGGGAGTGGGTACCGGGGAGCTGTTTTTT
CASSLHVGGVGTGELFF
>TRBJ2-7|TRBV9|-|-
TGTGCCAGCAGCGCCGGGGGGCGGGGATCGGGTGAGCAGTACTTC
CASSAGGRGSGEQYF
>TRBJ1-1|TRBV3-1/TRBV3-2|-|-
TGTGCCAGCAGCCTCGGGTACAACACTGAAGCTTTCTTT
CASSLGYNTEAFF
>TRBJ2-7|TRBV15|once|-
TGTGCCACCAGCAGAGAACTAGAGTACGAGCAGTACTTC
CATSRELEYEQYF
>TRBJ2-1|TRBV4-3|-|TRBD2
TGCGCCAGCAGCCAGGGGACTAGCGGGAGGAGGGATGAGCAGTTCTTC
CASSQGTSGRRDEQFF
>TRBJ2-7|TRBV19|-|-
TGTGCCAGTAGTACAGGGTGGTCGAGCTCCTACGAGCAGTACTTC
CASSTGWSSSYEQYF
>TRBJ2-7|TRBV14|-|-
TGTGCCAGCAGCCACGGGTACGAGCAGTACTTC
CASSHGYEQYF
>TRBJ2-1|TRBV4-2|-|TRBD1
TGTGCCAGCAGCCATTCAATCGACAGGGTTCACAATGAGCAGTTCTTC
CASSHSIDRVHNEQFF
>TRBJ1-5|TRBV19|-|-
TGTGCCAGTAAGGGCCAGGGAATGGCTCAGCCCCAGCATTTT
CASKGQGMAQPQHF
>TRBJ2-7|TRBV19|-|-
TGTGCCAGTAGCATCGGACTAACCGACTCCTACGAGCAGTACTTC
CASSIGLTDSYEQYF
>TRBJ2-1|TRBV18|once|TRBD2
TGTGCCAGCTCACCACTCCCTCCGGGACTAGCGGACAATGAGCAGTTCTTC
CASSPLPPGLADNEQFF
>TRBJ2-5|TRBV3-1/TRBV3-2|-|TRBD2
TGTGCCAGCAGCCAACTAGCGGGAGGCGGAGAGACCCAGTACTTC
CASSQLAGGGETQYF
>TRBJ2-7|TRBV18|-|-
TGTGCCAGCTCACCACCCGGCAGCTTGGCGGGCGAGCAGTACTTC
CASSPPGSLAGEQYF
>TRBJ2-7|TRBV7-2|-|TRBD1
TGTGCCAGCAGCTTCGGGACAGGTTCCTACGAGCAGTACTTC
CASSFGTGSYEQYF
>TRBJ2-3|TRBV12-3/TRBV12-4|-|TRBD2
TGTGCCAGCAGCCTAGCGGGGGCAACGCAGTATTTT
CASSLAGATQYF
>TRBJ1-2|TRBV24-1|-|TRBD1
TGTGCCACCAGTGATTTGCTACGACGGGACAGGGTTTTGACTAACTATGGCTACACCTTC
CATSDLLRRDRVLTNYGYTF
>TRBJ2-3|TRBV9|-|TRBD2
TGTGCCAGCAGCGTAGGTCTAGCGGCCAGCACAGATACGCAGTATTTT
CASSVGLAASTDTQYF
>TRBJ1-5|TRBV7-2|-|-
TGTGCCAGCAGCTTAGAGAGTAGCAATCAGCCCCAGCATTTT
CASSLESSNQPQHF
>TRBJ1-5|TRBV5-5|-|-
TGTGCCAGCAGCTTGCGAGCTGATAGCAATCAGCCCCAGCATTTT
CASSLRADSNQPQHF
>TRBJ2-1|TRBV30|-|TRBD2
TGTGCCTGGAACCGACTAGCGGGAGGCCGGAGCTCCTACAATGAGCAGTTCTTC
CAWNRLAGGRSSYNEQFF
>TRBJ2-1|TRBV7-8|-|-
TGTGCCAGCAGTCCAGTAGGGGTAGGGTCCTACAATGAGCAGTTCTTC
CASSPVGVGSYNEQFF
>TRBJ2-2|TRBV4-3|-|-
TGCGCCAGCAGCCCGCTGGGGGGGGGCGCCGGGGAGCTGTTTTTT
CASSPLGGGAGELFF
>TRBJ1-1|TRBV7-9|-|TRBD1
TGTGCCAGCAGCTTAGAAGTCAGGGGGCAGGTTGAAGCTTTCTTT
CASSLEVRGQVEAFF
>TRBJ2-1|TRBV27|-|TRBD2
TGTGCCAGCACGGAAATGGGAGGGAATGAGCAGTTCTTC
CASTEMGGNEQFF
>TRBJ2-1|TRBV27|-|-
TGTGCCAGCAGTTCTGACACCGACAATGAGCAGTTCTTC
CASSSDTDNEQFF
>TRBJ2-1|TRBV11-3|-|-
TGTGCCAGCAGCCCGCCGGTCACCGATGAGCAGTTCTTC
CASSPPVTDEQFF
>TRBJ2-7|TRBV28|-|-
TGTGCCAGCATCTCTGGCAGGGGAATGTCTGGCGAGCAGTACTTC
CASISGRGMSGEQYF
>TRBJ2-1|TRBV19|-|TRBD2
TGTGCCAGTAGTCTCTCCTCGGGAGGGCCCTACAATGAGCAGTTCTTC
CASSLSSGGPYNEQFF
>TRBJ1-4|TRBV19|-|TRBD1
TGTGCCAGTAGTATCGGGACAGTCCATGAAAAACTGTTTTTT
CASSIGTVHEKLFF
>TRBJ1-5|TRBV28|-|-
TGTGCCAGCAGTTCGTTACAGGGAGAGGGCAATCAGCCCCAGCATTTT
CASSSLQGEGNQPQHF
>TRBJ2-1|TRBV19|-|TRBD2
TGTGCCAGTAGTATAGGCCCTTTGACTAGCGGGAGGGTGAATGAGCAGTTCTTC
CASSIGPLTSGRVNEQFF
>TRBJ2-2|TRBV14|-|-
TGTGCCAGCAGCCAAGTGGAGGGGAACACCGGGGAGCTGTTTTTT
CASSQVEGNTGELFF
>TRBJ1-5|TRBV28|-|TRBD1
TGTGCCAGCAGTTTATTGTTGGACAGGGACAGTCATCAGCCCCAGCATTTT
CASSLLLDRDSHQPQHF
>TRBJ2-1|TRBV4-3|-|-
TGCGCCAGCAGCCCCGGGGCCTACAATGAGCAGTTCTTC
CASSPGAYNEQFF
>TRBJ2-7|TRBV5-4|few|TRBD1
TGTGCCAGCACCCTCCCAGGGACAGGGGCGGATGAGCAGTACTTC
CASTLPGTGADEQYF
>TRBJ1-6|TRBV2|medium-sized|TRBD1
TGTGCCAGCATGCGGACAGGGATCGGTTCACCCCTCCACTTT
CASMRTGIGSPLHF
>TRBJ1-5|TRBV5-5|-|-
TGTGCCAGCGCGAGCCGGGGTTCAGCGGATCAGCCCCAGCATTTT
CASASRGSADQPQHF
>TRBJ2-5|TRBV19|-|-
TGTGCCAGTAGTACCCGACAAGTGGAAGAGACCCAGTACTTC
CASSTRQVEETQYF
>TRBJ2-7|TRBV6-5|-|TRBD2
TGTGCCAGCACGCCGGGACTAGCAGAATCCTACGAGCAGTACTTC
CASTPGLAESYEQYF
>TRBJ2-7|TRBV4-3|-|-
TGCGCCAGCAGCCACGAAGGGACTCACTCCTACGAGCAGTACTTC
CASSHEGTHSYEQYF
>TRBJ2-1|TRBV7-2|-|TRBD2
TGTGCCAGCAGCCATCCTATAGCGGGAGGGGTTCAGGATGAGCAGTTCTTC
CASSHPIAGGVQDEQFF
>TRBJ2-3|TRBV5-4|-|TRBD1
TGTGCCAGCAGCATAGACAGGGGGTCCCGGACAGATACGCAGTATTTT
CASSIDRGSRTDTQYF
>TRBJ1-2|TRBV18|medium-sized|TRBD1
TGTGCCAGCTCACCAGGAAGGGGGCTCGATGGCTACACCTTC
CASSPGRGLDGYTF
>TRBJ2-1|TRBV29-1|-|TRBD2
TGCAGCGTTGCTAGCGGGAGCTCCATAGGCAATGAGCAGTTCTTC
CSVASGSSIGNEQFF
>TRBJ2-2|TRBV5-4|-|TRBD2
TGTGCCAGCAGCTATAGTAGCGGGAGAGGGGGCGGGGAGCTGTTTTTT
CASSYSSGRGGGELFF
>TRBJ2-2|TRBV18|-|TRBD1
TGTGCCAGCTCTCGACAGGGGGCGTCGAACACCGGGGAGCTGTTTTTT
CASSRQGASNTGELFF